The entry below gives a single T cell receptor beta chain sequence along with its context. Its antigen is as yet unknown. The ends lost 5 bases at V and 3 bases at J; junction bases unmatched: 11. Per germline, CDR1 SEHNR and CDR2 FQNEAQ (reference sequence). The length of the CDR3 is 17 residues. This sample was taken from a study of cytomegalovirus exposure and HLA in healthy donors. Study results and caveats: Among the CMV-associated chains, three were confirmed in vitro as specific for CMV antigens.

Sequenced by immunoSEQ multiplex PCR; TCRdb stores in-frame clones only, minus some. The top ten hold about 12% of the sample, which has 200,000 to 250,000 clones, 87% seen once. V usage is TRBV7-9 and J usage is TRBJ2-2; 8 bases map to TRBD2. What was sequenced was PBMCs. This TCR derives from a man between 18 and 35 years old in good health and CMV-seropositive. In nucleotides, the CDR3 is TGTGCCAGCAGCGGACCAAAGCGGGGGCCGTACACCGGGGAGCTGTTTTTT. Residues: CASSGPKRGPYTGELFF.